Listed below are T cell receptor beta chains from one sample, sequenced in a study of cytotoxic CD8 clonotypes in ibrutinib-treated CLL. Produced via immunoSEQ multiplex PCR; TCRdb's table is partial and in-frame only. This repertoire shows 150,000 to 200,000 clones, more than 75% found once; its top ten account for under 2.5%. Source: PBMCs, taken after 12 months of ibrutinib treatment. The receptors here all came from a human donor with chronic lymphocytic leukemia. CDR3s include the opening cysteine and the closing phenylalanine or tryptophan.

TRBV5-8,18,TRBJ2-2,CASSFRLAGAISTGELFF
TRBV7-2,15,TRBJ2-1,CASSVTGSSYNEQFF
TRBV25-1,15,TRBJ1-3,CASSPRDRGGNTIYF
TRBV6-5,13,TRBJ1-2,CASSGQGFGGYTF
TRBV6-5,14,TRBJ2-2,CASSLFGDTGELFF
TRBV29-1,16,TRBJ2-2,CSLDGQGVANTGELFF
TRBV14,14,TRBJ2-5,CASSQLTGVETQYF
TRBV2,12,TRBJ2-2,CASSYGFGELFF
TRBV13,15,TRBJ1-1,CASSLGQVGGTEAFF
TRBV5-1,15,TRBJ2-3,CASSSGQGLTDTQYF
TRBV20-1,11,TRBJ2-1,CSARDGREQFF
TRBV19,11,TRBJ2-4,CASSDQGGKYF
TRBV10-3,14,TRBJ1-1,CAISSEGRNTEAFF
TRBV13,11,TRBJ2-5,CASSLRETQYF
TRBV28,14,TRBJ1-1,CASSLGQGFTEAFF
TRBV6-6,14,TRBJ1-1,CASSGQDRVAEAFF
TRBV7-2,16,TRBJ1-5,CASSRTGQGEIQPQHF
TRBV6-5,14,TRBJ2-3,CASSRPDSTDTQYF
TRBV7-2,14,TRBJ2-1,CARAGTSGTNEQFF
TRBV4-3,14,TRBJ2-7,CASSQDLGAYEQYF
TRBV6-5,15,TRBJ2-7,CASSYGLGISYEQYF
TRBV5-8,17,TRBJ2-5,CASSPRRTTLNAETQYF
TRBV18,15,TRBJ1-3,CASSPTGDSGNTIYF
TRBV9,23,TRBJ2-6,CASSVVGWTSGRLMSSGANVLTF
TRBV28,15,TRBJ2-3,CASSFADYHTDTQYF
TRBV7-2,16,TRBJ1-3,CASSPLQLSSGNTIYF
TRBV29-1,13,TRBJ2-7,CSVYRDRGSEQYF
TRBV7-3,15,TRBJ2-1,CASSPRTGQDNEQFF
TRBV7-9,16,TRBJ2-7,CASSLYGGPSSYEQYF
TRBV4-1,14,TRBJ2-7,CASSQDRGPYEQYF
TRBV9,12,TRBJ2-5,CASSANQETQYF
TRBV4-2,16,TRBJ2-1,CASSQDRGLYYNEQFF
TRBV11-2,11,TRBJ2-7,CASTLRYEQYF
TRBV28,13,TRBJ2-7,CASSLPDGYEQYF
TRBV19,15,TRBJ2-1,CASSTGRVLNNEQFF
TRBV21-1,14,TRBJ2-7,CASSLRGFTYEQYF
TRBV28,15,TRBJ2-1,CASSLAGGASDEQFF
TRBV7-9,12,TRBJ1-2,CASSPLSYGYTF
TRBV7-2,16,TRBJ1-3,CASSPRQGSSGNTIYF
TRBV28,15,TRBJ1-3,CASSLDQSSGNTIYF
TRBV7-2,17,TRBJ2-6,CAQGEGASSSGANVLTF
TRBV7-9,13,TRBJ1-1,CASSLISQSEAFF
TRBV18,14,TRBJ1-1,CASSPSERSTEAFF
TRBV10-3,13,TRBJ1-2,CATGGQGGYGYTF
TRBV5-4,13,TRBJ1-3,CASSLDVGNTIYF
TRBV28,17,TRBJ1-5,CASTPSGRGLGNQPQHF
TRBV7-3,15,TRBJ2-3,CASSLYTGGTDTQYF
TRBV7-2,15,TRBJ2-7,CASSLDGGEYYEQYF
TRBV30,15,TRBJ2-7,CAWSLRGWTSYEQYF
TRBV28,13,TRBJ2-1,CASRLAGADEQFF
TRBV10-3,14,TRBJ2-2,CAITKTGDTGELFF
TRBV14,16,TRBJ2-5,CASSHTPQGARETQYF
TRBV23-1,14,TRBJ1-5,CASSQSWGLQPQHF
TRBV28,15,TRBJ1-6,CASSSAGGKSSPLHF
TRBV13,16,TRBJ2-1,CASRPSGRGFANEQFF